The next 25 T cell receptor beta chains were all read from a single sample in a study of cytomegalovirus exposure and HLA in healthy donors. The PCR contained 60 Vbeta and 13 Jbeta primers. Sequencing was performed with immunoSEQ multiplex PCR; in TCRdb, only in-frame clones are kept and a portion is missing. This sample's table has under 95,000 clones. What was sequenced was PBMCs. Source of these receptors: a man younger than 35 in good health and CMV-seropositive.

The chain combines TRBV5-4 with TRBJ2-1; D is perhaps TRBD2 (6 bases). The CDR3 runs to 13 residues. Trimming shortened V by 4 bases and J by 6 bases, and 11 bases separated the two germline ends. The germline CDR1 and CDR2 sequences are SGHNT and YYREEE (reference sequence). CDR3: CASSTGLTNEQFF. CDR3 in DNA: TGTGCCAGCAGCACTGGACTAACCAATGAGCAGTTCTTC.

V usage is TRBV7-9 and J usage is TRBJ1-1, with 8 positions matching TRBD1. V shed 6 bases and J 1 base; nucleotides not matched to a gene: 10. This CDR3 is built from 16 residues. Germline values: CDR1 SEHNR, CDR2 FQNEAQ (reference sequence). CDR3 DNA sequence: TGTGCCAGCAGAACCGGGACAGGAAACCCGAACACTGAAGCTTTCTTT. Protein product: CASRTGTGNPNTEAFF.

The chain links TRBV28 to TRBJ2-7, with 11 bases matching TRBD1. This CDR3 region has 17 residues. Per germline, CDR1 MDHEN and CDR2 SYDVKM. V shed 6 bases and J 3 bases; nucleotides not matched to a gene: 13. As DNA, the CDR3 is TGTGCCAGCAGCGAAATGGGACAGGGGGAACTGGACTACGAGCAGTACTTC. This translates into CASSEMGQGELDYEQYF.

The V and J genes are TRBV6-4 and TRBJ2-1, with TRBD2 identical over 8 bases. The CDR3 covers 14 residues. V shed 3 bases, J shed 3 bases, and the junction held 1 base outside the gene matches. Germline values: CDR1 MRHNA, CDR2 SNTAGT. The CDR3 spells CASSEAGDYNEQFF. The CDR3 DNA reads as TGTGCCAGCAGTGAAGCGGGAGACTACAATGAGCAGTTCTTC.

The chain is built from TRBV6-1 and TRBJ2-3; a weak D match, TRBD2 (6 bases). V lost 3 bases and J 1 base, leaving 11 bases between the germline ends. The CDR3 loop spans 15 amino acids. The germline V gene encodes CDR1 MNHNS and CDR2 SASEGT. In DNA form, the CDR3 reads TGTGCCAGCAGTGATGGGGCTAGCGGCACAGATACGCAGTATTTT. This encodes CASSDGASGTDTQYF.

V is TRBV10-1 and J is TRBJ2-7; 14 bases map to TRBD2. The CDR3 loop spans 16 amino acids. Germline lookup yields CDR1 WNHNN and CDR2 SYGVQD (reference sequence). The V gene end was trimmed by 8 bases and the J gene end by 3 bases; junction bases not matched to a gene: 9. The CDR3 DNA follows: TGCGCCAGCCCATCCGGGACTAGCGGGAGTGTCTACGAGCAGTACTTC. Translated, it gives CASPSGTSGSVYEQYF.

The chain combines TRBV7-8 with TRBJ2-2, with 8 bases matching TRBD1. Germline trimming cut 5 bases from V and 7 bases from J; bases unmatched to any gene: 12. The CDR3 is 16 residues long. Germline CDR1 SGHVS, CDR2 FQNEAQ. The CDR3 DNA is TGTGCCAGCAGCCTATGGACAGGGAGACGGGACGGGGAGCTGTTTTTT. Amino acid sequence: CASSLWTGRRDGELFF.

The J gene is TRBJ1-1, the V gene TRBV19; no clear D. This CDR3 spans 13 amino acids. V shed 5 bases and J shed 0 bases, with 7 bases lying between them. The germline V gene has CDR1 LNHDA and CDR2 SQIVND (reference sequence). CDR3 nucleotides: TGTGCCAGTAGTTTGGGAGTGAACACTGAAGCTTTCTTT. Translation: CASSLGVNTEAFF.

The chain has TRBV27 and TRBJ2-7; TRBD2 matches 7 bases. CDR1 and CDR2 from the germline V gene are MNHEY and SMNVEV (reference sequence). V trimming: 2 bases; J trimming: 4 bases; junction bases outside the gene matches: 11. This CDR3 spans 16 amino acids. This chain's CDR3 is CASSLASGGAPYEQYF. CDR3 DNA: TGTGCCAGCAGTTTAGCTAGCGGAGGGGCCCCTTACGAGCAGTACTTC.

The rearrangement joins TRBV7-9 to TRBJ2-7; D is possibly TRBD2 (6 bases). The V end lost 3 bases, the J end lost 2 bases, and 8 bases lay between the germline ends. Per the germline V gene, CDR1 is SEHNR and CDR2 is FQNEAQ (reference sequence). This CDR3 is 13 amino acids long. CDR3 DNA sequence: TGTGCCAGCAGCTTGGAGGGGACCTACGAGCAGTACTTC. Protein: CASSLEGTYEQYF.

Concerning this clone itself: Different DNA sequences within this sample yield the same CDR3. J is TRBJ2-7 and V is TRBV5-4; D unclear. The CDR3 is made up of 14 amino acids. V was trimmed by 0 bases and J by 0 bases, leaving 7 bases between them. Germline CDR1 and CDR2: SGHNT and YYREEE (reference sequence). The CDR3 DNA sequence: TGTGCCAGCAGCTTGGACCTTAGCTCCTACGAGCAGTACTTC. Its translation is CASSLDLSSYEQYF.

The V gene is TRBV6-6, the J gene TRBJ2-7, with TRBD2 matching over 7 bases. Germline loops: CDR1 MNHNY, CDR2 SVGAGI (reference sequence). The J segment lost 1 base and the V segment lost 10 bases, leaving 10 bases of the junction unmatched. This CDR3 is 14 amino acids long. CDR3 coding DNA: TGTGCCACCTGGCGGGGCGGGGGTTCCTACGAGCAGTACTTC. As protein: CATWRGGGSYEQYF.

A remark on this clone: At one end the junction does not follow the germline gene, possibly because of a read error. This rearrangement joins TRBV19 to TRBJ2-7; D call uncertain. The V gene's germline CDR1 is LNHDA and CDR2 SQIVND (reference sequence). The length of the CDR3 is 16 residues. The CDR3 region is CVSSMGPMSHFYEQYF. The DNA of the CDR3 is TGTGTCAGTAGTATGGGCCCCATGAGTCACTTCTACGAGCAGTACTTC.

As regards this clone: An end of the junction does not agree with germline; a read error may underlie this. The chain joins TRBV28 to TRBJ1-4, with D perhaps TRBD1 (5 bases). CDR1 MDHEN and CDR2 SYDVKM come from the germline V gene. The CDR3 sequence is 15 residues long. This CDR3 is CASRLLQGAFGKLFF. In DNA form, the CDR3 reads TGTGCCAGCAGGTTATTACAAGGGGCATTTGGAAAACTGTTTTTT.

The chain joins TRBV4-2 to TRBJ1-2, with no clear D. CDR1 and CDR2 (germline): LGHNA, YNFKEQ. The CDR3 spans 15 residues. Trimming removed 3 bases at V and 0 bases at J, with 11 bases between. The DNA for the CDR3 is TGTGCCAGCAGCCACCAAGGGAGTTCTAACTATGGCTACACCTTC. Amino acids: CASSHQGSSNYGYTF.

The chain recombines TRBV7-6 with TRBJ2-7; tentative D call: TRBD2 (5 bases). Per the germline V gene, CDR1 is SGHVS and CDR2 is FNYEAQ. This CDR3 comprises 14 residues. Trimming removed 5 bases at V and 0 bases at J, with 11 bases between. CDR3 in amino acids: CASSALDSSYEQYF. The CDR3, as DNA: TGTGCCAGCAGCGCCCTGGACTCCTCCTACGAGCAGTACTTC.

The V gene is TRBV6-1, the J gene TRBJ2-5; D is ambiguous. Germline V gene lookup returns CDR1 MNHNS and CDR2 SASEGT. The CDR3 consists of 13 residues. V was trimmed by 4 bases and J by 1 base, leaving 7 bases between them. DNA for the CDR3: TGTGCCAGCAGTGGTCAGATCCAAGAGACCCAGTACTTC. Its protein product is CASSGQIQETQYF.

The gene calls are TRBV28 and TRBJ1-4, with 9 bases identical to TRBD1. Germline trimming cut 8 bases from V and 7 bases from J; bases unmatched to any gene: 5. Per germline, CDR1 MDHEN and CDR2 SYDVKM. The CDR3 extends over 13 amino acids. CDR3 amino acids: CASQTGGSEKLFF. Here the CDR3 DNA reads TGTGCCAGCCAGACAGGGGGAAGTGAAAAACTGTTTTTT.

The CDR3 loop is CASSKAVQGEETQYF. In nucleotides, the CDR3 is TGTGCCAGTAGTAAGGCGGTCCAGGGCGAAGAGACCCAGTACTTC. This chain connects TRBV19 to TRBJ2-5, with a tentative D call TRBD1 (5 bases). The germline V gene has CDR1 LNHDA and CDR2 SQIVND (reference sequence). V lost 4 bases, J lost 3 bases, and 15 bases lay in between. The CDR3 runs to 15 residues. The full variable domain, with the rest looked up from reference TRBV19 and TRBJ2-5, is DGGITQSPKYLFRKEGQNVTLSCEQNLNHDAMYWYRQDPGQGLRLIYYSQIVNDFQKGDIAEGYSVSREKKESFPLTVTSAQKNPTAFYLCASSKAVQGEETQYFGPGTRLLVL.

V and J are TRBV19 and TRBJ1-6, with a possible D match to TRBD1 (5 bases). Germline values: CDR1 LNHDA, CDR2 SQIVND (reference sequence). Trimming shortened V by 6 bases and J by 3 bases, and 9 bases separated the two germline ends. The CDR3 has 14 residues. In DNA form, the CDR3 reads TGTGCCAGTAGGGGGACTGGCTATAATTCACCCCTCCACTTT. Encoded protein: CASRGTGYNSPLHF.

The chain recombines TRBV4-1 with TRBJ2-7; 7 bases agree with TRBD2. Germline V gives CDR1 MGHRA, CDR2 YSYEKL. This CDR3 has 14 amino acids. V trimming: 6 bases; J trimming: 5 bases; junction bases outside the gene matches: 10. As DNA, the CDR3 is TGCGCCAGCAGACCCGAGACTAGCATCCACGAGCAGTACTTC. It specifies CASRPETSIHEQYF.

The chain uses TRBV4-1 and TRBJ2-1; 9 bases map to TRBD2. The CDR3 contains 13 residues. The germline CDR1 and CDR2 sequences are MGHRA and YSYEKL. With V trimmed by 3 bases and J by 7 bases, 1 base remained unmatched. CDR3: CASSQLAGNEQFF. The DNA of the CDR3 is TGCGCCAGCAGCCAGCTAGCGGGGAATGAGCAGTTCTTC.

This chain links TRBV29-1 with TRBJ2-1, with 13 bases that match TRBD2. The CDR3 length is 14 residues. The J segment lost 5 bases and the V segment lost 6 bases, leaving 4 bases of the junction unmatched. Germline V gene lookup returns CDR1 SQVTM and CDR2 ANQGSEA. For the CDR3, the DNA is TGCAGCGTAGTAGGGACTAGCGGGAACAATGAGCAGTTCTTC. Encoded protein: CSVVGTSGNNEQFF.

The CDR3, as DNA: TGTGCCAGCAGTGACGGGACTAGCGACTACAATGAGCAGTTCTTC. It is translated as CASSDGTSDYNEQFF. V usage is TRBV6-4 and J usage is TRBJ2-1; 10 nucleotides match TRBD2. V was clipped by 2 bases and J by 3 bases; unmatched bases: 1. Germline CDR1 MRHNA, CDR2 SNTAGT. The CDR3 loop spans 15 amino acids.

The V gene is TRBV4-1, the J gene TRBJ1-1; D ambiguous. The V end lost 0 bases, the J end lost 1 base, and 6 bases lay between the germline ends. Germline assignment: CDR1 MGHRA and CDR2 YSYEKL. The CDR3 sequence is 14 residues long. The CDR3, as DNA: TGCGCCAGCAGCCAAGAATATAGGAACACTGAAGCTTTCTTT. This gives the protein CASSQEYRNTEAFF.